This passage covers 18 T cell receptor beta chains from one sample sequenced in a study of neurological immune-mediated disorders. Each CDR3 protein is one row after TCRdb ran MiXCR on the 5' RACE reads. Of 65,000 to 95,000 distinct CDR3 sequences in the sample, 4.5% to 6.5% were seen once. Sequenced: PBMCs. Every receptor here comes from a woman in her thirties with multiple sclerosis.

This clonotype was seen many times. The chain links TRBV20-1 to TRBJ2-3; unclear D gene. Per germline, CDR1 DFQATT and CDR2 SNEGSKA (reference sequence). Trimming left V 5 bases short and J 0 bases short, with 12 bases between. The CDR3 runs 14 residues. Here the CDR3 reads CSALDGRSTDTQYF. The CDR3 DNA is TGCAGTGCTTTGGACGGTCGTAGCACAGATACGCAGTATTTT.

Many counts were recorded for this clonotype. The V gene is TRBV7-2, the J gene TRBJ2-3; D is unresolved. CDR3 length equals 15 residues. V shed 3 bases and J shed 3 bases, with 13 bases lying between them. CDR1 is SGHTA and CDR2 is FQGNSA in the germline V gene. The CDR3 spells CASSLTPSFTDTQYF. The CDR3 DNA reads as TGTGCCAGCAGCTTGACTCCGAGCTTTACAGATACGCAGTATTTT.

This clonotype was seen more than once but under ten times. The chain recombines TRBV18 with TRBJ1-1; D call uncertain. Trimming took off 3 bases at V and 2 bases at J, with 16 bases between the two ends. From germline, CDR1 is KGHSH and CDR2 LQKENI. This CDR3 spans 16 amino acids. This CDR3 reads CASSPLLQRTNTEAFF. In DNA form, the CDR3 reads TGTGCCAGCTCACCTCTCCTACAGAGAACTAACACTGAAGCTTTCTTT.

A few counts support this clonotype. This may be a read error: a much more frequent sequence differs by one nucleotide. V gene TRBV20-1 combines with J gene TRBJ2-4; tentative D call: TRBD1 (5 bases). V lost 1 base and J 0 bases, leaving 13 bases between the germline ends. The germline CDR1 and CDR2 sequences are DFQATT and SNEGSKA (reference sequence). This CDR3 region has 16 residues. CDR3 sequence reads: CSARARTPIAKNIQYF. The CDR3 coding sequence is TGCAGTGCTAGAGCGCGGACACCAATAGCCAAAAACATTCAGTACTTC.

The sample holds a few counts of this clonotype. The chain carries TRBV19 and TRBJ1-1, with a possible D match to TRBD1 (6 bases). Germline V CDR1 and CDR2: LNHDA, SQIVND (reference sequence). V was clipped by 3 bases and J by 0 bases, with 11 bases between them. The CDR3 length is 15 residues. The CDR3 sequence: CASSMDRKMNTEAFF. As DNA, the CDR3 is TGTGCCAGTAGTATGGACAGAAAGATGAACACTGAAGCTTTCTTT.

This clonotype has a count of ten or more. The CDR3 bases are TGTGCCAGCAGCACCCGGGACAGGGGAATTGCTGGAAACACCATATATTTT. It specifies CASSTRDRGIAGNTIYF. V gene TRBV21-1 combines with J gene TRBJ1-3; TRBD1, the table's D call, lacks a check against the DNA. TRBV21-1 is a documented pseudogene. The CDR3 is 17 amino acids.

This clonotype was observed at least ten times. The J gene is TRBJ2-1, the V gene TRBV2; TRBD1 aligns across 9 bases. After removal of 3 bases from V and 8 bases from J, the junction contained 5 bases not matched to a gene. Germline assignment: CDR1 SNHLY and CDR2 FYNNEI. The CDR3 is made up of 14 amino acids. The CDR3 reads CASSEGQGIYEQFF. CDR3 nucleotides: TGTGCCAGCAGTGAGGGACAGGGAATTTATGAGCAGTTCTTC.

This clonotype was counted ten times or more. CDR3 region: CASSPSSRYNEQFF. In DNA form, the CDR3 reads TGTGCCAGCAGCCCTTCCTCCCGTTACAATGAGCAGTTCTTC. The chain carries TRBV11-2 and TRBJ2-1; D gene uncertain. CDR1 is SGHAT and CDR2 is FQNNGV in the germline V gene. V shed 5 bases and J shed 4 bases, with 12 bases lying between them. The CDR3 length is 14 residues. The full variable domain, its missing parts supplied by reference TRBV11-2 and TRBJ2-1, is EAGVAQSPRYKIIEKRQSVAFWCNPISGHATLYWYQQILGQGPKLLIQFQNNGVVDDSQLPKDRFSAERLKGVDSTLKIQPAKLEDSAVYLCASSPSSRYNEQFFGPGTRLTVL.

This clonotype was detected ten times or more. DNA of the CDR3: TGCAGTGCTAGCCCCAGCCTGTGGCCCCAAGAGACCCAGTACTTC. This gives the protein CSASPSLWPQETQYF. The V call is TRBV20-1, the J call TRBJ2-5, with D unclear. CDR3 length: 15 amino acids. Trimming stripped 3 bases from V and 1 base from J, with 15 bases between. Germline CDR1 DFQATT, CDR2 SNEGSKA (reference sequence).

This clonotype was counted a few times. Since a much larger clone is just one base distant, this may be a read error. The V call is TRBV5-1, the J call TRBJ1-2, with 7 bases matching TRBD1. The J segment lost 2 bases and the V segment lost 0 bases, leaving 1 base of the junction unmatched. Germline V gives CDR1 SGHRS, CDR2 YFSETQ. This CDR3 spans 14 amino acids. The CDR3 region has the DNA TGCGCCAGCAGCTTGGGGGACAGAAACTATGGCTACACCTTC. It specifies CASSLGDRNYGYTF.

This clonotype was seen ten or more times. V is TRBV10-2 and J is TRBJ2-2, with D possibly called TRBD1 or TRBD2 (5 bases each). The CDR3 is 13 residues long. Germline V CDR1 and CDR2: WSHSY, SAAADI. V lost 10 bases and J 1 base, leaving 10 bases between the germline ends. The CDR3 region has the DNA TGCGCCACCGAGGGGAAGAACACCGGGGAGCTGTTTTTT. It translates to CATEGKNTGELFF.

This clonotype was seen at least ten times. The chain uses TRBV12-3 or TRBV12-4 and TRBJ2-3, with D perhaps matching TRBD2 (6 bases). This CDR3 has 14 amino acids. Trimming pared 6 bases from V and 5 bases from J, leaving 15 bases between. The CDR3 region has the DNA TGTGCCAGCAGGCCGGAACTAGCAGTAGATACGCAGTATTTT. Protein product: CASRPELAVDTQYF.

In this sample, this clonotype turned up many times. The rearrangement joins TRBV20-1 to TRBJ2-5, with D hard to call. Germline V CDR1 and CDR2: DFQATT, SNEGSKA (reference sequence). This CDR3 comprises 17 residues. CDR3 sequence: CRDISWQRDLYQETQYF. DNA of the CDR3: TGCAGAGATATATCTTGGCAGCGAGACCTGTACCAAGAGACCCAGTACTTC.

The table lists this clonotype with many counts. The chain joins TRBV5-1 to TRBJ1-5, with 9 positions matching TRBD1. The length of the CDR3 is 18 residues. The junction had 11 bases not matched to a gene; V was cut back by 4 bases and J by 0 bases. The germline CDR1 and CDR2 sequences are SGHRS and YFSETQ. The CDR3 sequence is CASSQIRDRDYSNQPQHF. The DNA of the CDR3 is TGCGCCAGCAGCCAAATACGGGACAGGGACTATAGCAATCAGCCCCAGCATTTT.

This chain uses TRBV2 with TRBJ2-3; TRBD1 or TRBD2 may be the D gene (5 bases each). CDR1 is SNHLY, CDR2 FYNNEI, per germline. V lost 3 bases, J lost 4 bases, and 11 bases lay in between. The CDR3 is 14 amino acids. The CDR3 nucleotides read TGTGCCAGCAGTGAGGGCCGGGGCCCAGATACGCAGTATTTT. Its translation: CASSEGRGPDTQYF.

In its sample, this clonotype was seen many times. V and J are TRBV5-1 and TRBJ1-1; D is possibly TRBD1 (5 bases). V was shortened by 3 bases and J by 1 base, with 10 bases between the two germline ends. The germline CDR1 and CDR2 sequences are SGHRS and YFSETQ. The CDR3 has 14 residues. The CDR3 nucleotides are TGCGCCAGCAGCTCCAGGAGGGGGAACACTGAAGCTTTCTTT. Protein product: CASSSRRGNTEAFF.

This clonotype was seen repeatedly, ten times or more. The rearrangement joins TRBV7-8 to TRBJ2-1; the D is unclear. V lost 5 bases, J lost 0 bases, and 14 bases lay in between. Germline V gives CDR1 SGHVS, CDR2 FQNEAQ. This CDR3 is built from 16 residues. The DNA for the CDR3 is TGTGCCAGCAGCCTCAACCCCTTTGGCTCCTACAATGAGCAGTTCTTC. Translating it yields CASSLNPFGSYNEQFF. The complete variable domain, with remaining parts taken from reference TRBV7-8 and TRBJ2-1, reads GAGVSQSPRYKVAKRGQDVALRCDPISGHVSLFWYQQALGQGPEFLTYFQNEAQLDKSGLPSDRFFAERPEGSVSTLKIQRTQQEDSAVYLCASSLNPFGSYNEQFFGPGTRLTVL.

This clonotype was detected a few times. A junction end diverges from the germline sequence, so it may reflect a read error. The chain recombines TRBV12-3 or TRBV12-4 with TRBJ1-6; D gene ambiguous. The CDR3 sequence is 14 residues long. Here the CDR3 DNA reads TGTGCCAGCAGTTTAAGTGTTTATAATTCAACCCTCAACTTT. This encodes CASSLSVYNSTLNF.